Below are 8 T cell receptor beta chains sequenced from a single sample in a study of blood T cell repertoires in COVID-19. Clones were read by immunoSEQ multiplex PCR, and TCRdb kept only the in-frame ones, dropping some. Here the sample spans fewer than 350,000 clones, just over 90% being singletons. The material sequenced was PBMCs or T cells enriched from blood (not recorded which). The origin of the receptors is a woman aged 40 to 55 with acute COVID-19.

The chain couples TRBV6-5 to TRBJ2-2; 11 bases line up with TRBD1. After removal of 7 bases from V and 5 bases from J, the junction contained 6 bases not matched to a gene. The length of the CDR3 is 15 residues. Germline loops: CDR1 MNHEY, CDR2 SVGAGI. The CDR3 sequence is CASKEDRGRTGELFF. CDR3 bases: TGTGCCAGCAAAGAGGACAGGGGGCGAACCGGGGAGCTGTTTTTT.

The V gene is TRBV7-2, the J gene TRBJ1-5; 10 nucleotides align to TRBD1. Germline V gene lookup returns CDR1 SGHTA and CDR2 FQGNSA. Trimming removed 2 bases from V and 3 bases from J; junction bases left unmatched: 4. This CDR3 is 16 amino acids long. The CDR3, as DNA: TGTGCCAGCAGCTTACGGACAGGGGGGACCAATCAGCCCCAGCATTTT. Its translation: CASSLRTGGTNQPQHF.

The chain carries TRBV9 and TRBJ2-5; 7 bases align to TRBD1. J lost 4 bases, V lost 4 bases, and 10 bases had no gene match. The CDR3 spans 15 residues. Per the germline V gene, CDR1 is SGDLS and CDR2 is YYNGEE. CDR3 bases: TGTGCCAGCAGCCCCTTGACAGGGAGCGTAGAGACCCAGTACTTC. As protein: CASSPLTGSVETQYF. The whole variable domain, filled in from reference TRBV9 and TRBJ2-5, reads DSGVTQTPKHLITATGQRVTLRCSPRSGDLSVYWYQQSLDQGLQFLIQYYNGEERAKGNILERFSAQQFPDLHSELNLSSLELGDSALYFCASSPLTGSVETQYFGPGTRLLVL.

The CDR3 sequence is CASSARDRGTDTQYF. CDR3 in DNA: TGTGCCAGCAGTGCCCGGGACAGGGGGACAGATACGCAGTATTTT. The V gene is TRBV6-6, the J gene TRBJ2-3; 11 nucleotides align to TRBD1. The V and J ends lost 5 bases and 3 bases, in that order; junction bases with no gene match: 4. Germline CDR1 is MNHNY and CDR2 is SVGAGI (reference sequence). The CDR3 has 15 residues.

The chain carries TRBV28 and TRBJ2-7; TRBD1 aligns across 8 bases. The CDR3 length is 15 residues. The germline gives CDR1 MDHEN, CDR2 SYDVKM. V trimming: 5 bases; J trimming: 6 bases; junction bases outside the gene matches: 12. The CDR3 here is CASSISGQGRIEQYF. As DNA, the CDR3 is TGTGCCAGCAGTATTTCCGGACAGGGTAGGATCGAGCAGTACTTC. The whole variable domain, remainder taken from reference TRBV28 and TRBJ2-7, is DVKVTQSSRYLVKRTGEKVFLECVQDMDHENMFWYRQDPGLGLRLIYFSYDVKMKEKGDIPEGYSVSREKKERFSLILESASTNQTSMYLCASSISGQGRIEQYFGPGTRLTVT.

The chain uses TRBV30 and TRBJ1-1, with a weak D call TRBD1 (5 bases). There are 13 residues in the CDR3. Germline V gene sequence: CDR1 GTSNPN, CDR2 SVGIG (reference sequence). The germline V and J ends were trimmed by 7 bases and 1 base, with 13 bases remaining between them. Here the CDR3 DNA reads TGTGCCTCCAGGGAAGCCTGGAACACTGAAGCTTTCTTT. Residues: CASREAWNTEAFF. The whole variable domain, remainder taken from reference TRBV30 and TRBJ1-1, is SQTIHQWPATLVQPVGSPLSLECTVEGTSNPNLYWYRQAAGRGLQLLFYSVGIGQISSEVPQNLSASRPQDRQFILSSKKLLLSDSGFYLCASREAWNTEAFFGQGTRLTVV.

The chain recombines TRBV7-2 with TRBJ2-3; D is perhaps TRBD2 (5 bases). The ends were cut back, 3 bases at V and 3 bases at J, with 7 bases in the middle. The CDR3 extends over 13 amino acids. Germline V gene sequence: CDR1 SGHTA, CDR2 FQGNSA. The CDR3 coding sequence is TGTGCCAGCAGCTTCTGGGAGACAGATACGCAGTATTTT. It encodes CASSFWETDTQYF.

This clone was found once. This CDR3 reads CASSLRGGQPNTEAFF. CDR3 sequence (DNA): TGTGCCAGCAGCCTCCGGGGGGGGCAACCGAACACTGAAGCTTTCTTT. The V gene is TRBV7-8, the J gene TRBJ1-1, with a tentative D call TRBD1 (6 bases). The CDR3 is 16 amino acids. Trimming pared 5 bases from V and 1 base from J, leaving 17 bases between. The germline V gene has CDR1 SGHVS and CDR2 FQNEAQ.